This TCR beta chain was identified in a study of T cell responses to AZD1222 COVID-19 vaccine. General study points: Reportedly, nearly half the spike-specific TCRs target unmutated variant regions. Only a handful of AZD1222 recipients, several in all, had baseline seropositivity. White British ancestry dominated among donors, who included more females, and clonal diversity was possibly underestimated.

Data came from immunoSEQ multiplex PCR; TCRdb stores just in-frame clones and leaves some out. The sample holds approximately 50,000 clones, 65% to 80% seen once. Of note for this clone: Its antigen is currently unknown.

CDR3 size: 15 residues. Germline CDR1 is ENHRY and CDR2 is SYGVKD. With V trimmed by 6 bases and J by 1 base, 3 bases remained unmatched. Sequences were derived from peripheral blood, sampled on day 0 of AZD1222 vaccination. This sequence originates from an adult in good health. The chain has TRBV10-3 and TRBJ2-2, with TRBD1 identical over 9 bases. The CDR3 nucleotides are TGTGCCATCAGGCCGGGACAGGGGAACACCGGGGAGCTGTTTTTT. Amino acid sequence: CAIRPGQGNTGELFF.